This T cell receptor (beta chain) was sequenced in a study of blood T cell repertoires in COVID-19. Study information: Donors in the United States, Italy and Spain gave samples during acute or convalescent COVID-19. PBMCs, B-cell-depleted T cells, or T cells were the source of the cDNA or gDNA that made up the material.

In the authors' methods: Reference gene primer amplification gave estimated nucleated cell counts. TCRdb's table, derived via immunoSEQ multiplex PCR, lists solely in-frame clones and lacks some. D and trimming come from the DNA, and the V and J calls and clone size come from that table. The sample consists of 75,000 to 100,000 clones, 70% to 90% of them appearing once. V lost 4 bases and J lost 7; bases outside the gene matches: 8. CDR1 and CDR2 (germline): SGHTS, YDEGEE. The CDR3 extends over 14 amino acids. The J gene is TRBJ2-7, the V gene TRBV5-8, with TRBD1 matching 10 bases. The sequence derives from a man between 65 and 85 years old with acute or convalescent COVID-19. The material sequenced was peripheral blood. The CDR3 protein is CASSVTGGAREQYF. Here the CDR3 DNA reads TGTGCCAGCAGCGTGACAGGGGGCGCGAGGGAGCAGTACTTC.